The clone carrying this TCR beta chain appeared a few times. These data are taken from a study of chronic HIV infection and antiretroviral therapy. TCRdb reanalysed the 5' RACE reads using MiXCR and keeps one entry per CDR3 protein. This table holds under 55,000 distinct CDR3 sequences, over 15% found once. Per the germline V gene, CDR1 is WSHSY and CDR2 is SAAADI. The CDR3 is made up of 13 amino acids. Trimming shortened V by 8 bases and J by 6 bases, and 16 bases separated the two germline ends. The specimen was peripheral blood. The receptor comes from an adult who had HIV and had not received antiretroviral therapy, or was an uninfected healthy control (not recorded which). The chain employs TRBV10-2 and TRBJ1-1; D ambiguous. The CDR3 loop is CASRLVESAEAFF. The CDR3 DNA follows: TGCGCCAGCCGCCTCGTGGAGTCAGCTGAAGCTTTCTTT.